What follows is one T cell receptor beta chain and its context. Its cognate antigen is unknown. The sample belongs to a study of early T cells in non-severe SARS-CoV-2 infection. As for the study in general: Unsorted whole blood bulk RNA was sequenced, with unpaired chains. Study outcomes and limitations: VDJdb-based matching was biased toward anti-spike CD8 responses and missed private and CD4 specificities.

Unique molecular identifiers were affixed to single, distinct cDNA molecules. TCRdb reprocessed the 5' RACE reads via MiXCR and lists one record per CDR3 protein. The sample shows some 51,000 distinct CDR3 sequences, under 15% of them seen only once. V lost 10 bases to trimming and J lost 0 bases, with 19 bases between them. The germline gives CDR1 MGHDK, CDR2 SYGVNS. The CDR3 length is 16 residues. The specimen comprised whole blood, sampled at baseline. V and J are TRBV25-1 and TRBJ2-1; tentative D call: TRBD1 (6 bases). The receptor's source is an adult who was a healthcare worker with PCR-confirmed SARS-CoV-2 infection or an uninfected control (not recorded which). The CDR3 DNA follows: TGTGCCACCGAAAATCCCTACAGGGCCTCCTACAATGAGCAGTTCTTC. As protein: CATENPYRASYNEQFF.